The 31 T cell receptor beta chains listed next were all sequenced from one sample in a study of cytomegalovirus exposure and HLA in healthy donors. PCR amplification relied on 60 Vbeta primers (plus 13 Jbeta primers). The method was immunoSEQ multiplex PCR; TCRdb's version includes in-frame clones alone and lacks a portion of them. The top ten clones hold 2% to 2.5% of a sample with some 150,000 clones, approximately 79% of them seen once. Sequenced material: PBMCs. The receptor set was obtained from a man aged 40-49 years in good health and CMV-seronegative.

V usage is TRBV11-2 and J usage is TRBJ2-5; tentative D call: TRBD2 (5 bases). The CDR3 loop spans 15 amino acids. In germline, CDR1 is SGHAT, CDR2 FQNNGV. V lost 1 base and J 5 bases, leaving 14 bases between the germline ends. CDR3 loop: CASSLVRRPGETQYF. In DNA form, the CDR3 reads TGTGCCAGCAGCTTAGTTCGGAGGCCGGGGGAGACCCAGTACTTC.

This clone was detected only once. The V and J genes are TRBV7-2 and TRBJ1-1; possibly TRBD1 for D (5 bases). V shed 0 bases and J shed 7 bases, with 15 bases lying between them. The CDR3 covers 15 residues. Germline lookup yields CDR1 SGHTA and CDR2 FQGNSA. The CDR3 sequence is CASSLARGENNEAFF. In DNA form, the CDR3 reads TGTGCCAGCAGCTTAGCTAGGGGCGAAAATAATGAAGCTTTCTTT.

The rearrangement links TRBV5-1 to TRBJ2-2, with TRBD1 as a possible D gene (7 bases). Trimming pared 0 bases from V and 1 base from J, leaving 22 bases between. CDR3 size: 20 residues. Germline V CDR1 and CDR2: SGHRS, YFSETQ. The CDR3 nucleotides are TGCGCCAGCAGCTTGGGGCGGCCCAGGGGGGCGGGGAAGAACACCGGGGAGCTGTTTTTT. Encoded protein: CASSLGRPRGAGKNTGELFF.

V usage is TRBV27 and J usage is TRBJ1-5, with 7 bases matching TRBD1. This CDR3 comprises 16 residues. CDR1 MNHEY and CDR2 SMNVEV come from the germline V gene (reference sequence). V lost 2 bases and J lost 3; bases outside the gene matches: 7. CDR3 nucleotide sequence: TGTGCCAGCAGTTTACGACAGGGAACTTTCAATCAGCCCCAGCATTTT. It is translated as CASSLRQGTFNQPQHF.

This chain links TRBV9 with TRBJ2-1; 7 nucleotides agree with TRBD1. CDR1 is SGDLS and CDR2 is YYNGEE in the germline V gene. The V segment lost 3 bases and the J segment 7 bases; nucleotides outside the gene matches: 13. This CDR3 spans 16 amino acids. The CDR3 DNA sequence: TGTGCCAGCAGCGCAATAGGGGGCGCGGGTACAAATGAGCAGTTCTTC. Amino acid sequence: CASSAIGGAGTNEQFF.

This chain links TRBV27 with TRBJ2-3; 11 bases match TRBD2. Germline CDR1 and CDR2: MNHEY and SMNVEV (reference sequence). The CDR3 length is 16 residues. V dropped 1 base and J dropped 10; count of bases not matched to a gene: 10. The CDR3 spells CASSLFPGIAGGPQYF. In DNA form, the CDR3 reads TGTGCCAGCAGTTTATTCCCGGGGATAGCGGGAGGGCCGCAGTATTTT.

The V gene is TRBV5-6, the J gene TRBJ2-7; 9 bases map to TRBD2. The length of the CDR3 is 19 residues. Unmatched junction bases numbered 19, after V lost 3 bases and J lost 3 bases. Germline V CDR1 and CDR2: SGHDT, YYEEEE. The chain's CDR3 is CASSSGTAWGGGELYEQYF. CDR3 DNA sequence: TGTGCCAGCAGCTCTGGGACCGCCTGGGGCGGGGGGGAGCTCTACGAGCAGTACTTC.

This chain links TRBV5-8 with TRBJ1-1, with 11 positions matching TRBD1. With 4 bases clipped from V and 9 bases from J, the junction kept 23 bases outside the gene matches. Per germline, CDR1 SGHTS and CDR2 YDEGEE. The CDR3 spans 19 residues. CDR3 amino acids: CASSAPPSRDRGNEAKAFF. The CDR3, as DNA: TGTGCCAGCAGCGCGCCACCAAGCCGGGACAGGGGGAACGAGGCGAAAGCTTTCTTT.

This chain joins TRBV28 and TRBJ1-2; 7 bases map to TRBD1. The germline V gene has CDR1 MDHEN and CDR2 SYDVKM. The length of the CDR3 is 12 residues. Trimming removed 6 bases from V and 4 bases from J; junction bases left unmatched: 2. The CDR3 coding sequence is TGTGCCAGCAGGGACAGGCCCTATGGCTACACCTTC. Amino acid sequence: CASRDRPYGYTF.

CDR3 protein: CASSKAVREGLEDYNEQFF. CDR3 DNA: TGTGCCAGCAGCAAAGCTGTGAGGGAGGGCCTTGAGGACTACAATGAGCAGTTCTTC. The rearrangement joins TRBV21-1 to TRBJ2-1; TRBD2 was called by the table and not checked on the DNA. TRBV21-1 is classified as a pseudogene. This CDR3 region has 19 residues.

This clone has a single count. Here the CDR3 reads CASSEVRGGTGELFF. Here the CDR3 DNA reads TGTGCCAGCAGTGAAGTCAGGGGCGGAACCGGGGAGCTGTTTTTT. J is TRBJ2-2 and V is TRBV6-1; D is possibly TRBD1 (6 bases). V shed 1 base and J shed 5 bases, with 11 bases lying between them. Germline CDR1 reads MNHNS; CDR2 reads SASEGT. CDR3 size: 15 residues.

DNA for the CDR3: TGTGCCAGTGGGACCGGGACAGGGATCAATGAGCAGTTCTTC. Encoded protein: CASGTGTGINEQFF. The V gene is TRBV19, the J gene TRBJ2-1; 9 nucleotides agree with TRBD1. V lost 8 bases, J lost 6 bases, and 8 bases stayed unmatched. This CDR3 is built from 14 residues. Germline V CDR1 and CDR2: LNHDA, SQIVND (reference sequence).

As concerns this clone: An end of the junction does not agree with germline; a read error may underlie this. The rearrangement joins TRBV5-1 to TRBJ2-6, with TRBD1 matching 10 bases. The V gene's germline CDR1 is SGHRS and CDR2 YFSETQ. The CDR3 sequence is 18 residues long. The CDR3 bases are TGCGCCAGCAGCTTGATGGGGACAGGGGCATCTGGGGCCAACGGCCTGACTTTC. Amino acids: CASSLMGTGASGANGLTF.

The V gene is TRBV27, the J gene TRBJ2-3, with D perhaps matching TRBD2 (6 bases). The germline V gene has CDR1 MNHEY and CDR2 SMNVEV (reference sequence). V gave up 5 bases and J gave up 4 bases, with 19 bases separating them. The CDR3 spans 16 residues. The CDR3 protein is CASSLRIGSSADTQYF. The CDR3, as DNA: TGTGCCAGCAGTCTCCGTATCGGGAGCAGCGCAGATACGCAGTATTTT.

The rearrangement joins TRBV28 to TRBJ1-5; no clear D. V was shortened by 8 bases and J by 4 bases, with 24 bases between the two germline ends. The germline V gene has CDR1 MDHEN and CDR2 SYDVKM. This CDR3 comprises 17 residues. The CDR3 sequence is CASGTPRFGVLNQPQHF. CDR3 coding DNA: TGTGCCAGCGGAACGCCCCGATTCGGAGTTTTGAATCAGCCCCAGCATTTT.

This clone was counted a single time. The chain carries TRBV4-2 and TRBJ2-3; TRBD2 agrees at 9 bases. J lost 1 base, V lost 1 base, and 9 bases had no gene match. The CDR3 spans 18 residues. From germline, CDR1 is LGHNA and CDR2 YNFKEQ. The chain's CDR3 is CASSQAGLLAGGTDTQYF. The CDR3 bases are TGTGCCAGCAGCCAAGCTGGGTTACTAGCGGGTGGCACAGATACGCAGTATTTT.

This chain joins TRBV5-4 and TRBJ2-5; TRBD1 is a possible D gene (6 bases). The germline gives CDR1 SGHNT, CDR2 YYREEE (reference sequence). The CDR3 runs 15 residues. V was cut by 4 bases and J by 4 bases, with 17 bases left in between. CDR3 residues: CASSAYRDNGETQYF. CDR3 nucleotide sequence: TGTGCCAGCAGCGCGTACCGGGACAATGGAGAGACCCAGTACTTC.

The chain carries TRBV2 and TRBJ2-3; D call uncertain. Germline values: CDR1 SNHLY, CDR2 FYNNEI. V gave up 3 bases and J gave up 6 bases, with 4 bases separating them. This CDR3 has 11 residues. Written as DNA, the CDR3 is TGTGCCAGCAGTGATTCTGATACGCAGTATTTT. Encoded protein: CASSDSDTQYF.

The chain joins TRBV5-6 to TRBJ2-3, with 7 bases fitting TRBD1. Trimming removed 4 bases from V and 3 bases from J; junction bases left unmatched: 5. The CDR3 sequence is 14 residues long. Germline CDR1 reads SGHDT; CDR2 reads YYEEEE. This CDR3 reads CASSGGQFTDTQYF. Written as DNA, the CDR3 is TGTGCCAGCAGCGGGGGACAGTTTACAGATACGCAGTATTTT.

J is TRBJ2-2 and V is TRBV6-5, with D possibly matching TRBD1 (6 bases). This CDR3 has 14 amino acids. Germline V gives CDR1 MNHEY, CDR2 SVGAGI. Trimming left V 5 bases short and J 3 bases short, with 10 bases between. CDR3 sequence: CASSTGSHTGELFF. The CDR3 bases are TGTGCCAGCAGTACAGGGTCCCACACCGGGGAGCTGTTTTTT.

V usage is TRBV4-2 and J usage is TRBJ2-4; weak D call: TRBD2 (7 bases). The length of the CDR3 is 15 residues. Trimming pared 1 base from V and 6 bases from J, leaving 13 bases between. Germline-derived CDR1 and CDR2 are LGHNA and YNFKEQ. The CDR3 sequence: CASSQVGGGGNIQYF. CDR3 DNA: TGTGCCAGCAGCCAAGTTGGGGGGGGCGGAAACATTCAGTACTTC.

This rearrangement joins TRBV5-5 to TRBJ1-5; the match to TRBD1 covers 10 bases. The CDR3 is made up of 15 amino acids. From germline, CDR1 is SGHKS and CDR2 YYEKEE (reference sequence). The V and J ends lost 0 bases and 4 bases, in that order; junction bases with no gene match: 1. CDR3 in DNA: TGTGCCAGCAGCTTGGGGGACAGGGGAAATCAGCCCCAGCATTTT. Protein product: CASSLGDRGNQPQHF.

This clone was seen a few times. The CDR3 reads CASSFPGLDEQYF. Here the CDR3 DNA reads TGTGCCAGCAGCTTTCCGGGACTCGACGAGCAGTACTTC. This chain joins TRBV11-2 and TRBJ2-7, with D possibly matching TRBD2 (6 bases). CDR3 length equals 13 residues. V shed 3 bases and J shed 5 bases, with 11 bases lying between them. CDR1 is SGHAT, CDR2 FQNNGV, per germline.

This chain connects TRBV7-9 to TRBJ2-1; 11 nucleotides agree with TRBD2. Germline-derived CDR1 and CDR2 are SEHNR and FQNEAQ (reference sequence). This CDR3 region has 15 residues. V was clipped by 5 bases and J by 8 bases; unmatched bases: 8. The CDR3: CASSRTSGRWDEQFF. In DNA form, the CDR3 reads TGTGCCAGCAGCCGAACTAGCGGGAGATGGGATGAGCAGTTCTTC.

The chain recombines TRBV28 with TRBJ1-3, with D hard to call. The CDR3 has 12 residues. Germline CDR1 and CDR2: MDHEN and SYDVKM. V was shortened by 3 bases and J by 3 bases, with 3 bases between the two germline ends. CDR3 in DNA: TGTGCCAGCAGTTTGCGTGGAAACACCATATATTTT. As protein: CASSLRGNTIYF.

The V gene is TRBV11-1, the J gene TRBJ2-7; TRBD2 agrees at 13 bases. CDR1 and CDR2 from the germline V gene are SGHAT and FQDESV (reference sequence). CDR3 length equals 17 residues. With 0 bases clipped from V and 6 bases from J, the junction kept 8 bases outside the gene matches. The CDR3 here is CASSLALKTSGRTEQYF. CDR3 nucleotides: TGTGCCAGCAGCTTAGCGCTAAAGACTAGCGGGAGGACCGAGCAGTACTTC.

As to this clone: A read error may produce the germline difference seen at one junction end. The chain is built from TRBV7-2 and TRBJ2-4, with D perhaps TRBD2 (5 bases). The CDR3 is 17 amino acids. Germline CDR1 and CDR2: SGHTA and FQGNSA. In DNA form, the CDR3 reads TGTGCCAGCAGCTTACGCGAAGGAGGATTAGCCAAAAACAGTCAGTACTTC. Its translation is CASSLREGGLAKNSQYF.

This chain joins TRBV11-2 and TRBJ2-1; 10 positions match TRBD2. V was pared by 6 bases and J by 9 bases, with 11 bases of the junction left unmatched. Per germline, CDR1 SGHAT and CDR2 FQNNGV. The CDR3 runs to 15 residues. For the CDR3, the DNA is TGTGCCAGCAGTTTGGTAGCGGGAGGAAGAGCTGAGCAGTTCTTC. Protein product: CASSLVAGGRAEQFF.

This clone was observed a handful of times. Mismatch with germline at one junction end may stem from a read error. V gene TRBV7-9 combines with J gene TRBJ2-1; TRBD1 agrees at 9 bases. The CDR3 has 16 residues. The germline V gene has CDR1 SEHNR and CDR2 FQNEAQ (reference sequence). The CDR3 region is CSSSLGAGTGTSEQFF. The CDR3 bases are TGTTCCAGCAGCTTAGGGGCTGGGACAGGGACAAGTGAGCAGTTCTTC.

The gene calls are TRBV29-1 and TRBJ1-2, with 8 bases identical to TRBD1. This CDR3 is built from 17 residues. The V gene end was trimmed by 4 bases and the J gene end by 7 bases; junction bases not matched to a gene: 20. Germline-derived CDR1 and CDR2 are SQVTM and ANQGSEA. CDR3 DNA sequence: TGCAGCGTTGCGGATTGGGATCAGGGGACAGGACGGCTTGGCTACACCTTC. Its translation: CSVADWDQGTGRLGYTF.

V is TRBV5-6 and J is TRBJ2-4, with TRBD1 matching over 7 bases. CDR1 and CDR2 (germline): SGHDT, YYEEEE. V trimming: 2 bases; J trimming: 13 bases; junction bases outside the gene matches: 6. The CDR3 totals 12 residues. The chain's CDR3 is CASSLSTGLQYF. As DNA, the CDR3 is TGTGCCAGCAGCTTATCGACAGGGTTACAGTACTTC. Variable domain in full (rest from reference TRBV5-6 and TRBJ2-4): DAGVTQSPTHLIKTRGQQVTLRCSPKSGHDTVSWYQQALGQGPQFIFQYYEEEERQRGNFPDRFSGHQFPNYSSELNVNALLLGDSALYLCASSLSTGLQYFGAGTRLSVL.